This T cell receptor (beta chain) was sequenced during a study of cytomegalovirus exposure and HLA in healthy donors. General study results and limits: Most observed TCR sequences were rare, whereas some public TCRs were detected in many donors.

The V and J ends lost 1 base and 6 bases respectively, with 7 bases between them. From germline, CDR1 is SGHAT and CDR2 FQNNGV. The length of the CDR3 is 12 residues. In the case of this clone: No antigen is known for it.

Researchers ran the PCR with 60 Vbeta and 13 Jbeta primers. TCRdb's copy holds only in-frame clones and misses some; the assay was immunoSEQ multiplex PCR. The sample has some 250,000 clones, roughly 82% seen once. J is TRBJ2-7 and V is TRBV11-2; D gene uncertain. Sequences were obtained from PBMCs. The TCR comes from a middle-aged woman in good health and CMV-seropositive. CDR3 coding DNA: TGTGCCAGCAGCTTAGTAGAGTCCGAGCAGTACTTC. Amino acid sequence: CASSLVESEQYF.